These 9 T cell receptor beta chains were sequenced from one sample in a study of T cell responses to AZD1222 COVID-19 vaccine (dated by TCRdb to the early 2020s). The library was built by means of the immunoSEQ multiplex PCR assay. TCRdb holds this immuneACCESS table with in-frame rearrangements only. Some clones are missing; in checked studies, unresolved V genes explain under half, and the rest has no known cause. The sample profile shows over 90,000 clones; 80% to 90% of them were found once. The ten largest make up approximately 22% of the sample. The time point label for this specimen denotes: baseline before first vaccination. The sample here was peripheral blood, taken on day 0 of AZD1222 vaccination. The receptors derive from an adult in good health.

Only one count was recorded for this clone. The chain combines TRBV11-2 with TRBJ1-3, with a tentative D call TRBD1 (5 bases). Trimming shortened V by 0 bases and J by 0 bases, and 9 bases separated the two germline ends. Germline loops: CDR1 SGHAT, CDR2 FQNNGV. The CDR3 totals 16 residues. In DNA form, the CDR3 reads TGTGCCAGCAGCTTAGATAGGGGTAACTCTGGAAACACCATATATTTT. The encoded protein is CASSLDRGNSGNTIYF.

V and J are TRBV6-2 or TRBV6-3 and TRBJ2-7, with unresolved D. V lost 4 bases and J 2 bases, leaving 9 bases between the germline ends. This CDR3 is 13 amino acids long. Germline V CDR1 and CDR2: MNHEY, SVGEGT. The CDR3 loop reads CASSFQATYEQYF. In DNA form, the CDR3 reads TGTGCCAGCAGTTTTCAGGCCACCTACGAGCAGTACTTC.

In DNA form, the CDR3 reads TGTGCCAGCAGTTTAGCGACAGGGTCTGGCTACACCTTC. Translated: CASSLATGSGYTF. V is TRBV28 and J is TRBJ1-2; TRBD1 matches 7 bases. In germline, CDR1 is MDHEN, CDR2 SYDVKM. V was pared by 2 bases and J by 7 bases, with 4 bases of the junction left unmatched. This CDR3 spans 13 amino acids.

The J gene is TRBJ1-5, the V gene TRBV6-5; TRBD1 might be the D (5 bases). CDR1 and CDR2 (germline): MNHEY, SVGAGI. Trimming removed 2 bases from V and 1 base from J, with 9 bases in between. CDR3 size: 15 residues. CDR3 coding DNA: TGTGCCAGCAGTTACGGGGCGCAGAGCAATCAGCCCCAGCATTTT. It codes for CASSYGAQSNQPQHF.

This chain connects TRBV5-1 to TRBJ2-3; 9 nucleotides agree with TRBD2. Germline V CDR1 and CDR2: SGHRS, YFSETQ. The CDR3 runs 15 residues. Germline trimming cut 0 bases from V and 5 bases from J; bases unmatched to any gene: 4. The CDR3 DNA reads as TGCGCCAGCAGCTTGGGGGTAGCGGGGGAAGATACGCAGTATTTT. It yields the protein CASSLGVAGEDTQYF.

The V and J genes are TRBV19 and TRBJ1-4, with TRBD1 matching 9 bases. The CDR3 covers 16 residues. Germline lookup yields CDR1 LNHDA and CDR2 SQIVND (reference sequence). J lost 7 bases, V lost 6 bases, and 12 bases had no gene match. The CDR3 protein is CASSAYGTGRSEKLFF. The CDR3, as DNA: TGTGCCAGTAGCGCCTATGGGACAGGGAGGTCTGAAAAACTGTTTTTT.

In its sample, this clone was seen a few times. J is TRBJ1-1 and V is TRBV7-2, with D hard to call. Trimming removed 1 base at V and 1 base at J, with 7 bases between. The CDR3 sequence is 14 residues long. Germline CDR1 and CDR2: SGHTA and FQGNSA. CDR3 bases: TGTGCCAGCAGCTTAGGGTTGCCGAACACTGAAGCTTTCTTT. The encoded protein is CASSLGLPNTEAFF.

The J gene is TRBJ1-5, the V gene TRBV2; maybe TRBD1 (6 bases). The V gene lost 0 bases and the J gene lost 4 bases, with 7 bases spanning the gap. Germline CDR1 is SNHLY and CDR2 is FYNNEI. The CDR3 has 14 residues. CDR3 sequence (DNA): TGTGCCAGCAGTGAAGCACAGGGAAATCAGCCCCAGCATTTT. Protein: CASSEAQGNQPQHF.

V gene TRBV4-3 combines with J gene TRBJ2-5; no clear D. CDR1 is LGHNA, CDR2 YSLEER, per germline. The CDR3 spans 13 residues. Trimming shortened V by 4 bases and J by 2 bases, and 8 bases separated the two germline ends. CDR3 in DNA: TGCGCCAGCAGCCTACTTGGGCAAGAGACCCAGTACTTC. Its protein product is CASSLLGQETQYF.